This T cell receptor beta chain stems from a study of blood T cell repertoires in COVID-19. Study-level information: Collection of acute and convalescent COVID-19 samples took place in the United States, Italy and Spain.

The CDR3 contains 13 residues. Per germline, CDR1 SQVTM and CDR2 ANQGSEA. The V and J ends lost 7 bases and 4 bases respectively, with 13 bases between them. Data came from immunoSEQ multiplex PCR; TCRdb stores just in-frame clones and leaves some out. The profile shows about 320,000 clones, about four fifths of them singletons. The specimen sequenced was peripheral blood. The TCR comes from a woman aged 45-60 years with acute or convalescent COVID-19. The V call is TRBV29-1, the J call TRBJ2-2, with D tentatively TRBD2 (6 bases). CDR3 sequence reads: CSAASDVTGELFF. The CDR3 DNA follows: TGCAGCGCGGCTAGCGATGTCACCGGGGAGCTGTTTTTT.